Presented here are 11 T cell receptor beta chains from one specimen sequenced in a study of CD8+ T cells in alopecia areata. Sequencing used cDNA as its template, made by extracting RNA and reverse transcribing it. Assay used: immunoSEQ multiplex PCR; TCRdb lists only in-frame clones, some missing. The sample contains some 170,000 clones, approximately 59% of which appear only once. Treatment denoted: oral pan-JAK inhibitor, 5-10 mg twice daily. The sample was CD4+ T cells sorted from blood, taken at approximately week 60, from a patient treated with tofacitinib. Receptors originate from a human donor with alopecia areata.

V usage is TRBV18 and J usage is TRBJ1-1; D unresolved. Trimming removed 2 bases at V and 0 bases at J, with 13 bases between. Germline V CDR1 and CDR2: KGHSH, LQKENI. The CDR3 is 16 residues long. CDR3 protein: CASSPFLEAMNTEAFF. For the CDR3, the DNA is TGTGCCAGCTCACCATTTTTGGAGGCAATGAACACTGAAGCTTTCTTT.

This clone appeared a few times. This chain connects TRBV7-2 to TRBJ2-2; 7 bases line up with TRBD1. The V and J ends lost 5 bases and 3 bases, in that order; junction bases with no gene match: 9. Germline loops: CDR1 SGHTA, CDR2 FQGNSA. This CDR3 has 16 amino acids. The CDR3 reads CASSAHPTGYTGELFF. CDR3 sequence (DNA): TGTGCCAGCAGCGCGCACCCGACAGGGTACACCGGGGAGCTGTTTTTT. Full variable domain (rest looked up from reference TRBV7-2 and TRBJ2-2): GAGVSQSPSNKVTEKGKDVELRCDPISGHTALYWYRQSLGQGLEFLIYFQGNSAPDKSGLPSDRFSAERTGGSVSTLTIQRTQQEDSAVYLCASSAHPTGYTGELFFGEGSRLTVL.

The chain couples TRBV25-1 to TRBJ2-3; D might be TRBD1 or TRBD2, each matching 6 bases. The CDR3 loop spans 14 amino acids. CDR1 MGHDK and CDR2 SYGVNS come from the germline V gene. The V gene lost 3 bases and the J gene lost 1 base, with 8 bases spanning the gap. The CDR3 region has the DNA TGTGCCAGCAGTGAGGAGGGGGGCACAGATACGCAGTATTTT. Translated, it gives CASSEEGGTDTQYF.

The chain links TRBV4-1 to TRBJ1-2; unclear D gene. Germline V gene data show CDR1 as MGHRA and CDR2 as YSYEKL. The CDR3 covers 16 residues. V lost 0 bases and J 4 bases, leaving 15 bases between the germline ends. CDR3 coding DNA: TGCGCCAGCAGCCAAGATAGTAGGACCTCTACCTATGGCTACACCTTC. This gives the protein CASSQDSRTSTYGYTF.

The CDR3 DNA reads as TGTGCCACCAACCGGGACAGGGGGGTCGATGAGCAGTTCTTC. This sequence encodes CATNRDRGVDEQFF. The genes are TRBV10-3 and TRBJ2-1, with 11 bases identical to TRBD1. J was trimmed by 8 bases and V by 10 bases; bases with no gene match: 10. The CDR3 contains 14 residues. Germline V CDR1 and CDR2: ENHRY, SYGVKD.

This chain joins TRBV28 and TRBJ2-7; 7 bases match TRBD1. After removal of 6 bases from V and 6 bases from J, the junction contained 5 bases not matched to a gene. Germline V CDR1 and CDR2: MDHEN, SYDVKM. This CDR3 comprises 12 residues. CDR3 amino acids: CASREGAGEQYF. The DNA for the CDR3 is TGTGCCAGCAGAGAGGGGGCTGGCGAGCAGTACTTC.

The chain employs TRBV4-1 and TRBJ2-3; no reliable D call. The CDR3 sequence is 13 residues long. Germline V gene sequence: CDR1 MGHRA, CDR2 YSYEKL. V was trimmed by 4 bases and J by 2 bases, leaving 7 bases between them. The CDR3 loop reads CASSRGPTDTQYF. CDR3 nucleotides: TGCGCCAGCAGCCGCGGACCCACAGATACGCAGTATTTT.

This clone has more than one count but fewer than ten. The J gene is TRBJ1-2, the V gene TRBV29-1; 7 nucleotides line up with TRBD1. The junction had 14 bases not matched to a gene; V was cut back by 5 bases and J by 8 bases. This CDR3 spans 14 amino acids. Looked up from germline, CDR1 is SQVTM and CDR2 is ANQGSEA. CDR3 sequence: CSVMPLQGLTGYTF. The CDR3 DNA reads TGCAGCGTTATGCCGCTACAGGGGTTAACAGGCTACACCTTC.

This chain uses TRBV6-6 with TRBJ2-5; perhaps TRBD2 as D (6 bases). This CDR3 spans 12 amino acids. Germline V gene lookup returns CDR1 MNHNY and CDR2 SVGAGI (reference sequence). Trimming took 0 bases from V and 7 from J, leaving 6 bases between them. CDR3 in DNA: TGTGCCAGCAGTTACTCCGGGGGGACCCAGTACTTC. Protein product: CASSYSGGTQYF.

The V and J genes are TRBV15 and TRBJ1-5, with 7 nucleotides matching TRBD1. With V trimmed by 0 bases and J by 3 bases, 14 bases remained unmatched. The CDR3 totals 19 residues. Germline CDR1 is LNHNV and CDR2 is YYDKDF (reference sequence). CDR3 coding DNA: TGTGCCACCAGCAGAGATAGGAGACAGGGAATGTCGGACAATCAGCCCCAGCATTTT. This encodes CATSRDRRQGMSDNQPQHF.

The J gene is TRBJ1-2, the V gene TRBV15; 7 bases are shared with TRBD1. The germline CDR1 and CDR2 sequences are LNHNV and YYDKDF (reference sequence). The V gene end was trimmed by 0 bases and the J gene end by 4 bases; junction bases not matched to a gene: 2. The CDR3 runs to 14 residues. In nucleotides, the CDR3 is TGTGCCACCAGCAGAGAAGGGACAGTCTATGGCTACACCTTC. It is translated as CATSREGTVYGYTF.